In its sample, the clone carrying this TCR beta chain was seen a few times. Its specificity is not known. The CDR3 has 17 amino acids. Germline assignment: CDR1 LNHDA and CDR2 SQIVND (reference sequence). Trimming took 3 bases from V and 0 from J, leaving 15 bases between them. The entry originates in a study of T cell responses to AZD1222 COVID-19 vaccine. The study's findings and limits: Seropositive at baseline were only a handful of AZD1222 recipients.

The table came from immunoSEQ multiplex PCR; TCRdb's copy has only in-frame clones and leaves some out. The table has about 150,000 clones, around 89% seen once; the top ten hold 6.9%. Sequencing was performed on peripheral blood, taken on day 0 of AZD1222 vaccination. This receptor was identified in an adult in good health. The V gene is TRBV19, the J gene TRBJ1-5; D may be TRBD1 (6 bases). As DNA, the CDR3 is TGTGCCAGTAGTATTCCCCGGCAGGGGCTTAGCAATCAGCCCCAGCATTTT. Its translation is CASSIPRQGLSNQPQHF. The complete variable domain, with remaining parts taken from reference TRBV19 and TRBJ1-5, reads DGGITQSPKYLFRKEGQNVTLSCEQNLNHDAMYWYRQDPGQGLRLIYYSQIVNDFQKGDIAEGYSVSREKKESFPLTVTSAQKNPTAFYLCASSIPRQGLSNQPQHFGDGTRLSIL.